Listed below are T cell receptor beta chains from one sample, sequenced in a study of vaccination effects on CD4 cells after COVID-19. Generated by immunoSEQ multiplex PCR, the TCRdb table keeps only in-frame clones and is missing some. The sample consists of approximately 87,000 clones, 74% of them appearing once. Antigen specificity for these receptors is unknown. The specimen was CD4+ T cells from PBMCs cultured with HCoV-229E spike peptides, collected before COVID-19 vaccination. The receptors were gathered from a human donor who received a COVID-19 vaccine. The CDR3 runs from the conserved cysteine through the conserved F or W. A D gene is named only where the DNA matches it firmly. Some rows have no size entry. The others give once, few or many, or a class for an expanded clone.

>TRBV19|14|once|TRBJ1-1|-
TGTGCCAGTAGCCAAGGGGCCTTTGAGAGTGGAGCTTTCTTT
CASSQGAFESGAFF
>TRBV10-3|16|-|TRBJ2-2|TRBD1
TGTGCCATCAGTGAGTCGGGACAGGGAGGGACCGGGGAGCTGTTTTTT
CAISESGQGGTGELFF
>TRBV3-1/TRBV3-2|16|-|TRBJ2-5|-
TGTGCCAGCAGCCACAGACGGGGACTCCTGGGGGAGACCCAGTACTTC
CASSHRRGLLGETQYF
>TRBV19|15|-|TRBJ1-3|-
TGTGCCAGTAGTATAGTCCGTTCCTCTGGAAACACCATATATTTT
CASSIVRSSGNTIYF
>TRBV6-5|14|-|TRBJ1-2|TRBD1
TGTGCCAGCGGTCGACAGGGGGCGAAGGATGGCTACACCTTC
CASGRQGAKDGYTF
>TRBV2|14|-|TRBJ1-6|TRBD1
TGTGCCAGCAGTGCGGGACAGGTATATTCACCCCTCCACTTT
CASSAGQVYSPLHF
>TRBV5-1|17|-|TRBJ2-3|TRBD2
TGCGCCAGCAGCCCCCTAGGTAGGAGCGGGGGGACAGATACGCAGTATTTT
CASSPLGRSGGTDTQYF
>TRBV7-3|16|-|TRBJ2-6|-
TGTGCCAGCAGCTTAAACTCGGCCTCTGGGGCCAACGTCCTGACTTTC
CASSLNSASGANVLTF
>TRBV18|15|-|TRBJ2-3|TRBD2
TGTGCCAGCTCACCTTCAGCGGGGGAAGCAGATACGCAGTATTTT
CASSPSAGEADTQYF
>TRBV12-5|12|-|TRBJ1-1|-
TGTGCTAGTGGGCCTCAGACAGGTGAAGCTTTCTTT
CASGPQTGEAFF
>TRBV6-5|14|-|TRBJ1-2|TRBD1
TGTGCCAGCACCCCCAGGGGGATAGGCTATGGCTACACCTTC
CASTPRGIGYGYTF
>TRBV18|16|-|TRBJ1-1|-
TGTGCCAGCTCACCACAGTCCACAGTGGGAAACACTGAAGCTTTCTTT
CASSPQSTVGNTEAFF
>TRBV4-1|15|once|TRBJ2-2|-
TGCGCCAGCAGCACCACCGGACAGCCCACCGGGGAGCTGTTTTTT
CASSTTGQPTGELFF
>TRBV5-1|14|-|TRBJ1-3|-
TGCGCCAGCAGCTTAGGGGGACGAGGAAACACCATATATTTT
CASSLGGRGNTIYF
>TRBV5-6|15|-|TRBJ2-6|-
TGTGCCAGCAGCTTTCAGGGATCTGGGGCCAACGTCCTGACTTTC
CASSFQGSGANVLTF
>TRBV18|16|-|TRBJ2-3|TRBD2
TGTGCCAGCTCACTAACGACTAGCGGGAGCTCAGATACGCAGTATTTT
CASSLTTSGSSDTQYF
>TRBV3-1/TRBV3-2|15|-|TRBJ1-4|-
TGTGCCAGCAGCGCAAACGACAGGAGCGGGGGGAAACTGTTTTTT
CASSANDRSGGKLFF
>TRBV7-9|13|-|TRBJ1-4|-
TGTGCCAGCACCAGAGACAGAAATGAAAAACTGTTTTTT
CASTRDRNEKLFF
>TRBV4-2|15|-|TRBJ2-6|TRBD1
TGTGCCAGCAGCCTACAGGGGCCTGGGGCCAACGTCCTGACTTTC
CASSLQGPGANVLTF
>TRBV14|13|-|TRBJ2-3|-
TGTGCCAGCAGCCAAGATTATGTGGGAACGCAGTATTTT
CASSQDYVGTQYF
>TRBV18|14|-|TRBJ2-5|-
TGTGCCAGCTCCCTAGTACTGGGGAGGGAGACCCAGTACTTC
CASSLVLGRETQYF
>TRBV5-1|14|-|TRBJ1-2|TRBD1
TGCGCCAGCAGCTTGCAGGGGGCGGACTATGGCTACACCTTC
CASSLQGADYGYTF
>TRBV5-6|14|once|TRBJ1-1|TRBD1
TGTGCCAGCAGCTTGCGGGACAGGGTAACTGAAGCTTTCTTT
CASSLRDRVTEAFF
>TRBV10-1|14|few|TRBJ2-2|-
TGCGCCAGCAGTGAGATCCCCAGCACCGGGGAGCTGTTTTTT
CASSEIPSTGELFF
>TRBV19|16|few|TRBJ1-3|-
TGTGCCAGTAGTATAACGCCCGGGGCCGAAGGAAACACCATATATTTT
CASSITPGAEGNTIYF
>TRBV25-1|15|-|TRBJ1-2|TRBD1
TGTGCCAGCAGTGAATTGGTGGACAGGGACCATGGCTACACCTTC
CASSELVDRDHGYTF
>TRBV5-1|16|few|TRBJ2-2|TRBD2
TGCGCCAGCAGCGTGTCTAGCGGGGGGCACACCGGGGAGCTGTTTTTT
CASSVSSGGHTGELFF
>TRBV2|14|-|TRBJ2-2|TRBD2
TGTGCCAGCGGTTCAGCGGGGTTCACCGGGGAGCTGTTTTTT
CASGSAGFTGELFF
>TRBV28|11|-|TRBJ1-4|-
TGTGCCAGCAGGGCGGCTGAAAAACTGTTTTTT
CASRAAEKLFF
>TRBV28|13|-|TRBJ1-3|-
TGTGCCAGCACCCCCCCCAGGGGAAACACCATATATTTT
CASTPPRGNTIYF
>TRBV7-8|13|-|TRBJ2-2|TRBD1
TGTGCCAGCAGCTCACAGGGGGCCGGGGAGCTGTTTTTT
CASSSQGAGELFF
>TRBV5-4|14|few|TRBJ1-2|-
TGTGCCAGCAGCTTGGTAGGACAGTACTATGGCTACACCTTC
CASSLVGQYYGYTF
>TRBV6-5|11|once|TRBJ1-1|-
TGTGCCAGCTCAGGGGTTACTGAAGCTTTCTTT
CASSGVTEAFF
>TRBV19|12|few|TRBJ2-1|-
TGTGCCAGTCAGAACAATTACAATGAGCAGTTCTTC
CASQNNYNEQFF
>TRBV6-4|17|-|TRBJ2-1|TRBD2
TGTGCCAGCAGTGACGATCATTCCGGGACTAGTCTCAATGAGCAGTTCTTC
CASSDDHSGTSLNEQFF
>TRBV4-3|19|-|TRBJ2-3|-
TGCGCCAGCAGCCAAGCGCCAGCTGGGGGGAGCGCTAGCACAGATACGCAGTATTTT
CASSQAPAGGSASTDTQYF
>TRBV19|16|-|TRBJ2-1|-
TGTGCCGCGACTCGCTCTCTAGCCGCTGGCTACAATGAGCAGTTCTTC
CAATRSLAAGYNEQFF
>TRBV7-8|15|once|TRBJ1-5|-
TGTGCCAGCAGCCGTACCGGGACCGCGAATCAGCCCCAGCATTTT
CASSRTGTANQPQHF
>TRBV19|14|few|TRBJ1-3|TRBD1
TGTGCCAGTAGTGGACAGGGGATAGGAAACACCATATATTTT
CASSGQGIGNTIYF
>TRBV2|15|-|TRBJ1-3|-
TGTGCCACAACACAGGGCTCGAACTCTGGAAACACCATATATTTT
CATTQGSNSGNTIYF
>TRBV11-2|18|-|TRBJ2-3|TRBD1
TGTGCCAGCAGTCAAGGACAGGGTAAAGGGTATCGCACAGATACGCAGTATTTT
CASSQGQGKGYRTDTQYF
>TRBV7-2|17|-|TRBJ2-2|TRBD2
TGTGCCAGCAGCTTAGCTCGGACTAGCGGGGGTTCCGGGGAGCTGTTTTTT
CASSLARTSGGSGELFF
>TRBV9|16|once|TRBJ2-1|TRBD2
TGTGCCAGCAGCGTACTAAGCGGGGGGGCGGGCAATGAGCAGTTCTTC
CASSVLSGGAGNEQFF
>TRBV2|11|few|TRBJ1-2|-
TGTGCCAGCAGACAGGGTTATGGCTACACCTTC
CASRQGYGYTF
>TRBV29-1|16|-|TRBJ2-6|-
TGCAGCGTGGGGGGCTTCGGCAACTCTGGGGCCAACGTCCTGACTTTC
CSVGGFGNSGANVLTF